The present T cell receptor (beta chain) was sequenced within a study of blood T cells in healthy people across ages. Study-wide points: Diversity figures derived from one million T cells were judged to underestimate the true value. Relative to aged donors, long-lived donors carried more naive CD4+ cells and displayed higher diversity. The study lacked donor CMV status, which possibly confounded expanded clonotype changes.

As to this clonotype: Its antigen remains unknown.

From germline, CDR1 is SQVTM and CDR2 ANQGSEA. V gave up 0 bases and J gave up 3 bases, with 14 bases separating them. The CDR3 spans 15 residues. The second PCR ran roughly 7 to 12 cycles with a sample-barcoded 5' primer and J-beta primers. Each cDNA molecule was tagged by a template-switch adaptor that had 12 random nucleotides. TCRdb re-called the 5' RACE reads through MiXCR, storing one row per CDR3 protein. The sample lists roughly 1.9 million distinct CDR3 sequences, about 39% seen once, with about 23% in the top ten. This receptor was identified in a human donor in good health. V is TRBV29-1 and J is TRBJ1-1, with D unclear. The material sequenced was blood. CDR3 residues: CSVEDQTLWYTEAFF. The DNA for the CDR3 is TGCAGCGTTGAAGATCAAACACTTTGGTACACTGAAGCTTTCTTT. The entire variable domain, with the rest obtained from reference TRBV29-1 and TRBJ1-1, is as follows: SAVISQKPSRDICQRGTSLTIQCQVDSQVTMMFWYRQQPGQSLTLIATANQGSEATYESGFVIDKFPISRPNLTFSTLTVSNMSPEDSSIYLCSVEDQTLWYTEAFFGQGTRLTVV.